Listed below are T cell receptor beta chains from one sample, sequenced in a study of blood T cell repertoires in COVID-19. Produced via immunoSEQ multiplex PCR; TCRdb's table is partial and in-frame only. The sample yields about 480,000 clones, around 90% seen once. Sequencing input: PBMCs or T cells enriched from blood (not recorded which). The receptors derive from a woman aged 18-29 years with acute COVID-19. Both conserved end residues are part of each CDR3. Each record gives: clone size, D gene, J gene, V gene, CDR3 protein, CDR3 DNA. D genes are given only for firm matches. Rows may omit the clone size; those that give it use once, few, many or a size class.

clone_size: NA; d_call: TRBD2; j_call: TRBJ2-5; v_call: TRBV10-2; cdr3_aa: CASSYMTSGSRETQYF; cdr3_nt: TGCGCCAGCAGTTATATGACTAGCGGGAGTCGGGAGACCCAGTACTTC
clone_size: NA; d_call: TRBD1; j_call: TRBJ2-2; v_call: TRBV5-5; cdr3_aa: CASSKGQIANTGELFF; cdr3_nt: TGTGCCAGCAGCAAGGGACAGATCGCGAACACCGGGGAGCTGTTTTTT
clone_size: NA; d_call: NA; j_call: TRBJ1-3; v_call: TRBV29-1; cdr3_aa: CSVGDLVSSTLSGNTIYF; cdr3_nt: TGCAGCGTTGGAGATCTAGTATCTTCGACCCTCTCTGGAAACACCATATATTTT
clone_size: NA; d_call: TRBD1; j_call: TRBJ1-4; v_call: TRBV30; cdr3_aa: CAWNGGQGATTNEKLFF; cdr3_nt: TGTGCCTGGAATGGTGGACAGGGGGCAACAACTAATGAAAAACTGTTTTTT
clone_size: NA; d_call: NA; j_call: TRBJ1-4; v_call: TRBV11-2; cdr3_aa: CASSLGDSSNEKLFF; cdr3_nt: TGTGCCAGCAGCTTAGGAGACAGTAGTAATGAAAAACTGTTTTTT
clone_size: few; d_call: NA; j_call: TRBJ1-6; v_call: TRBV19; cdr3_aa: CASSYQGSPLHF; cdr3_nt: TGTGCCAGTAGTTACCAGGGGTCACCCCTCCACTTT
clone_size: NA; d_call: TRBD1; j_call: TRBJ1-1; v_call: TRBV10-1; cdr3_aa: CASTEKDRILEAFF; cdr3_nt: TGCGCCAGCACCGAAAAGGACAGGATTCTTGAAGCTTTCTTT
clone_size: NA; d_call: TRBD1; j_call: TRBJ1-2; v_call: TRBV7-2; cdr3_aa: CASSLASGTGYGYTF; cdr3_nt: TGTGCCAGCAGCTTAGCTTCCGGGACAGGCTATGGCTACACCTTC
clone_size: NA; d_call: NA; j_call: TRBJ2-1; v_call: TRBV18; cdr3_aa: CASSPNTGSYNEQFF; cdr3_nt: TGTGCCAGCTCACCGAACACAGGTTCCTACAATGAGCAGTTCTTC
clone_size: once; d_call: NA; j_call: TRBJ2-1; v_call: TRBV2; cdr3_aa: CASQGTVAGTYNEQFF; cdr3_nt: TGTGCCAGCCAGGGAACTGTGGCGGGGACCTACAATGAGCAGTTCTTC
clone_size: NA; d_call: NA; j_call: TRBJ2-1; v_call: TRBV10-1; cdr3_aa: CASSDSSIHEQFF; cdr3_nt: TGCGCCAGCAGTGATTCTAGCATCCATGAGCAGTTCTTC
clone_size: NA; d_call: TRBD1; j_call: TRBJ1-5; v_call: TRBV7-9; cdr3_aa: CASSADRANQPQHF; cdr3_nt: TGTGCCAGCAGCGCGGACAGGGCGAATCAGCCCCAGCATTTT
clone_size: few; d_call: NA; j_call: TRBJ1-1; v_call: TRBV3-1/TRBV3-2; cdr3_aa: CASSQDSRGAFTSNTEAFF; cdr3_nt: TGTGCCAGCAGCCAAGATAGTCGGGGGGCCTTTACCTCGAACACTGAAGCTTTCTTT
clone_size: NA; d_call: TRBD2; j_call: TRBJ2-7; v_call: TRBV7-6; cdr3_aa: CASSYGLAGAYEQYF; cdr3_nt: TGTGCCAGCAGCTACGGACTAGCGGGAGCCTACGAGCAGTACTTC
clone_size: NA; d_call: NA; j_call: TRBJ1-5; v_call: TRBV6-5; cdr3_aa: CASKGVVQPQHF; cdr3_nt: TGTGCCAGCAAAGGGGTTGTTCAGCCCCAGCATTTT
clone_size: NA; d_call: TRBD2; j_call: TRBJ2-7; v_call: TRBV6-5; cdr3_aa: CASRTSVNSDYEQYF; cdr3_nt: TGTGCCAGCAGAACTAGCGTAAATTCAGACTACGAGCAGTACTTC
clone_size: NA; d_call: TRBD1; j_call: TRBJ2-1; v_call: TRBV29-1; cdr3_aa: CSVDNRGLSNEQFF; cdr3_nt: TGCAGCGTTGATAACAGGGGGTTGAGCAATGAGCAGTTCTTC
clone_size: few; d_call: TRBD1; j_call: TRBJ1-2; v_call: TRBV19; cdr3_aa: CASTRDRGDGYTF; cdr3_nt: TGTGCCAGTACCCGGGACAGGGGGGATGGCTACACCTTC
clone_size: NA; d_call: NA; j_call: TRBJ1-2; v_call: TRBV11-2; cdr3_aa: CASSLAGHSYGYTF; cdr3_nt: TGTGCCAGCAGCTTAGCTGGCCATTCCTATGGCTACACCTTC
clone_size: NA; d_call: NA; j_call: TRBJ2-1; v_call: TRBV6-4; cdr3_aa: CASSPGLYNEQFF; cdr3_nt: TGTGCCAGCAGCCCGGGACTTTACAATGAGCAGTTCTTC
clone_size: few; d_call: TRBD2; j_call: TRBJ2-1; v_call: TRBV4-2; cdr3_aa: CASSQEGLAGLSSYNEQFF; cdr3_nt: TGTGCCAGCAGCCAAGAGGGCCTAGCGGGCTTGAGCTCCTACAATGAGCAGTTCTTC
clone_size: NA; d_call: NA; j_call: TRBJ1-1; v_call: TRBV6-5; cdr3_aa: CASSYSGRNTEAFF; cdr3_nt: TGTGCCAGCAGTTACTCTGGCAGAAACACTGAAGCTTTCTTT
clone_size: once; d_call: TRBD2; j_call: TRBJ2-2; v_call: TRBV5-4; cdr3_aa: CASSPNAGGGTGELFF; cdr3_nt: TGTGCCAGCAGCCCTAATGCGGGGGGCGGGACCGGGGAGCTGTTTTTT
clone_size: NA; d_call: NA; j_call: TRBJ2-1; v_call: TRBV19; cdr3_aa: CASSIQGLLYNEQFF; cdr3_nt: TGTGCCAGTAGTATCCAGGGACTGTTATACAATGAGCAGTTCTTC
clone_size: NA; d_call: TRBD2; j_call: TRBJ2-6; v_call: TRBV5-6; cdr3_aa: CASSKISGSLSGANVLTF; cdr3_nt: TGTGCCAGCAGCAAGATTAGCGGGAGCCTCTCTGGGGCCAACGTCCTGACTTTC
clone_size: NA; d_call: TRBD1; j_call: TRBJ1-2; v_call: TRBV7-8; cdr3_aa: CASSQGQNYGYTF; cdr3_nt: TGTGCCAGCAGCCAGGGACAGAACTATGGCTACACCTTC
clone_size: NA; d_call: NA; j_call: TRBJ2-5; v_call: TRBV2; cdr3_aa: CASSEVFEGQETQYF; cdr3_nt: TGTGCCAGCAGTGAAGTATTCGAGGGCCAAGAGACCCAGTACTTC
clone_size: NA; d_call: TRBD1; j_call: TRBJ1-6; v_call: TRBV11-2; cdr3_aa: CASSWGQTNSPLHF; cdr3_nt: TGTGCCAGCAGCTGGGGACAGACAAATTCACCCCTCCACTTT
clone_size: NA; d_call: NA; j_call: TRBJ1-3; v_call: TRBV15; cdr3_aa: CATSRRGKPDPGNTIYF; cdr3_nt: TGTGCCACCAGCAGAAGAGGCAAGCCAGATCCGGGAAACACCATATATTTT